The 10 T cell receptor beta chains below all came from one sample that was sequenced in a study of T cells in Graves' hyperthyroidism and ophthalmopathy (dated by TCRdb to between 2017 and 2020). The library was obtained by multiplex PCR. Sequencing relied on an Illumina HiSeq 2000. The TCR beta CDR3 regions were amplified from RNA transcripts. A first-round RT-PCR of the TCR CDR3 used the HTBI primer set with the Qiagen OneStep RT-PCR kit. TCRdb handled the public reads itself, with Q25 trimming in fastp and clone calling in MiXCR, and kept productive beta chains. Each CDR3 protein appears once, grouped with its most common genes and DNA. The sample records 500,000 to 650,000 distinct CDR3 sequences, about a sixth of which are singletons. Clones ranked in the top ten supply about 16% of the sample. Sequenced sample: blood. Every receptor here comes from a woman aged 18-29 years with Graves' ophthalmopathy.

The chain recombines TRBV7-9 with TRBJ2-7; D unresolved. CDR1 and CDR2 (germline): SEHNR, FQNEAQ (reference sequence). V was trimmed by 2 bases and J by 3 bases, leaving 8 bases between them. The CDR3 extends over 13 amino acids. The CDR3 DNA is TGTGCCAGCAGCTTATATCCCCTCTACGAGCAGTACTTC. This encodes CASSLYPLYEQYF.

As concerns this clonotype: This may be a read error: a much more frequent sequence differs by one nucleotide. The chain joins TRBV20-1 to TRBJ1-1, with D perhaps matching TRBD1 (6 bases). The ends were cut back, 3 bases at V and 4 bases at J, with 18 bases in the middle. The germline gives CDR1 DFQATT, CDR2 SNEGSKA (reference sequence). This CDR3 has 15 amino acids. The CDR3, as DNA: TGCAGTGCTAGTTCGGCAGGGGAGTGGGGCACTGAAGCTTTCTTT. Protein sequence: CSASSAGEWGTEAFF.

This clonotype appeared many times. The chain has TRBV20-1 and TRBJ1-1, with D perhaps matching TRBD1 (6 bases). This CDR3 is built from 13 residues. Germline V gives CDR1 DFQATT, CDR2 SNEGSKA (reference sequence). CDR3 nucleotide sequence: TGCAGCCCTAAAAAAACAGGGCATCCTGAAGCTTTCTTT. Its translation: CSPKKTGHPEAFF.

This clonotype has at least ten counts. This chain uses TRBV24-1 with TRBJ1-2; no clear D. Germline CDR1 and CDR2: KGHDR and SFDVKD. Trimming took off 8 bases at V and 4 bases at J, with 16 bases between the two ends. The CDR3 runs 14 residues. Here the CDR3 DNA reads TGTGCCACCAAAGCTTCCAGCTGGGGCTATGGCTACACCTTC. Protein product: CATKASSWGYGYTF.

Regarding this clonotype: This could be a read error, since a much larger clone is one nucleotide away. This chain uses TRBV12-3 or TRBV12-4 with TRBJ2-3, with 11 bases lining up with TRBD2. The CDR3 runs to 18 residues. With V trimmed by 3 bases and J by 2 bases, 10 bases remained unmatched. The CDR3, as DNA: TGTGCCAGCAGTTTCGATAGCGGGGGGGCCATGTTCACAGATACGCAGTATTTT. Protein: CASSFDSGGAMFTDTQYF.

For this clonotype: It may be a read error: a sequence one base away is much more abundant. CDR3 loop: CATSSGTGNTEAFF. The CDR3 nucleotides are TGTGCCACCAGTTCCGGGACAGGGAACACTGAAGCTTTCTTT. The chain joins TRBV24-1 to TRBJ1-1; the match to TRBD1 covers 8 bases. The CDR3 contains 14 residues. Germline V CDR1 and CDR2: KGHDR, SFDVKD. V shed 6 bases and J 1 base; nucleotides not matched to a gene: 3.

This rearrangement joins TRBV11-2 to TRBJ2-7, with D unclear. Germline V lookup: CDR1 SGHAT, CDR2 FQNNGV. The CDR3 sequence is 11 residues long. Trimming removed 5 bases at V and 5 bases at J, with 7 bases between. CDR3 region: CASSRRDEQYF. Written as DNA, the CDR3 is TGTGCCAGCAGCCGTAGAGACGAGCAGTACTTC.

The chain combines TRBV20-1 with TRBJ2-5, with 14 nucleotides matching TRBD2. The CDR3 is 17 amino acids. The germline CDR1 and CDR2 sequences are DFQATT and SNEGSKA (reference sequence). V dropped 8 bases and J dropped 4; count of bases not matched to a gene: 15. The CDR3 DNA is TGCAGTTGCGACTCCGGGACTAGCGGGGGTTGGTCAGAGACCCAGTACTTC. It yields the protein CSCDSGTSGGWSETQYF.

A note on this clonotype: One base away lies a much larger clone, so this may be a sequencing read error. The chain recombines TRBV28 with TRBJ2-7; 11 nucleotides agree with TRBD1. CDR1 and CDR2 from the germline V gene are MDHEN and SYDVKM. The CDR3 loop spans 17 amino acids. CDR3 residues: CASSLIGWTGGSHEQYF. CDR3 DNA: TGTGCCAGCAGTTTGATTGGGTGGACAGGGGGCTCCCACGAGCAGTACTTC. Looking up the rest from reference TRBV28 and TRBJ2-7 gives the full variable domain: DVKVTQSSRYLVKRTGEKVFLECVQDMDHENMFWYRQDPGLGLRLIYFSYDVKMKEKGDIPEGYSVSREKKERFSLILESASTNQTSMYLCASSLIGWTGGSHEQYFGPGTRLTVT.

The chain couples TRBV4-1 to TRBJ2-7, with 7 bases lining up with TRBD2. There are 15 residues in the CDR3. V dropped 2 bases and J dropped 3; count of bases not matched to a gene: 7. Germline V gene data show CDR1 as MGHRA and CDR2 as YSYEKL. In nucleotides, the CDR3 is TGCGCCAGCAGCCAACTCCGGGACTACCTCTACGAGCAGTACTTC. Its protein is CASSQLRDYLYEQYF.